This T cell receptor beta chain was identified during a study of beta chain features in type 1 diabetes. This clone has a handful of counts. V lost 8 bases and J 4 bases, leaving 15 bases between the germline ends. This CDR3 comprises 15 residues. Germline values: CDR1 MDHEN, CDR2 SYDVKM. CD4+ cells of the naive, central memory, regulatory and stem cell-like memory types were sorted via CD45RO/CCR7/CD25/CD127/CD95/CD27. Isolated RNA was reverse transcribed in full, so expressed TCRB transcripts were sequenced. Repertoires were generated with immunoSEQ multiplex PCR, while TCRdb's copy carries only in-frame clones and drops some. Of about 900,000 clones listed, roughly 17% are singletons.

The sequenced sample consisted of naive CD4+ T cells from blood. The TCR originated in a woman aged 18-29 years in good health. The gene calls are TRBV28 and TRBJ2-6; D might be TRBD2 (7 bases). CDR3 loop: CASCGGGSGANVLTF. DNA for the CDR3: TGTGCCAGCTGCGGGGGCGGCTCCGGGGCCAACGTCCTGACTTTC. Drawing the rest from reference TRBV28 and TRBJ2-6, the complete variable domain is DVKVTQSSRYLVKRTGEKVFLECVQDMDHENMFWYRQDPGLGLRLIYFSYDVKMKEKGDIPEGYSVSREKKERFSLILESASTNQTSMYLCASCGGGSGANVLTFGAGSRLTVL.